The entry that follows covers one TCR beta chain sequence. Its antigen has not been determined. No much larger clone is present one base from it, and per-base qualities are unavailable. These data are taken from a study (dated by TCRdb to 2015 to 2017). At the level of the whole study: The study tested whether tumor-infiltrating Tregs in breast cancer are recruited from blood Tregs or converted in situ from other CD4+ T cell subsets. The research as a whole found: Validation in the larger cohort was restricted to a single TCR beta V-J rearrangement rather than whole repertoires. The greatest overlap of tumor-infiltrating Treg TCR alpha and beta sequences was with tumor naive CD4+ T cells, followed next by blood naive CD4+ T cells. Tumor memory CD4+ T cell TCR gene usage was found to cluster with blood and lymph node memory CD4+ cells and with lymph node naive CD4+ cells.

Memory CD4+ T cells were isolated as CD4+CD45RO+CD25- cells. Tregs, naive and memory CD4+ T cells from tumor, blood and ipsilateral draining lymph nodes of a few breast cancer patients underwent full-length TCR alpha and beta sequencing. Tumor tissue and lymph nodes obtained by ipsilateral axillary dissection were perfused with PBS, cut into small pieces and digested using collagenase I and hyaluronidase. Ficoll density gradient centrifugation was used to isolate mononuclear cells from lymph nodes or from over 40 ml of peripheral blood. A purity exceeding 90% was confirmed by FACS for the sorted cell populations. Full-length TCR variable regions were amplified by 5' RACE PCR with constant-region reverse primers, and semi-nested PCR with Nested Universal Primer A was subsequently performed. The ReliaPrep RNA Cell Miniprep System was used to extract total RNA, which was then reverse transcribed into 5'RACE-ready cDNA with the SMARTer RACE 5'/3' Kit. An Illumina MiSeq was used to sequence the full-length TCR alpha and beta libraries, which had been barcoded with multiplex adaptors. The authors' pipeline ran thus. For each of nine subset-tissue groups, sequencing data from the five patients were pooled, and the groups were then compared using unsupervised clustering of TCR gene usage. The Morisita-Horn index was used to calculate repertoire similarity, with shared sequences weighted by how much each contributed to each repertoire. TCRdb ran its own pipeline on the public reads, namely fastp trimming at Q25 and MiXCR clone calling, and kept in-frame beta chains. Every distinct CDR3 protein forms one entry, paired with its most common genes and DNA. The V and J calls and clone size come from TCRdb's table, not from the authors' own analysis. For this sample the table gives more than 40,000 distinct CDR3 sequences, of which about 29% were detected only once. 3.5% to 4.5% of the sample is in the top ten clones.

As encoded in the germline V gene, CDR1 is KGHDR while CDR2 is SFDVKD. V and J lose 2 bases and 3 bases, and a span of 12 bases separates them. The CDR3 numbers 16 residues from cysteine through phenylalanine. Here the CDR3 DNA is all that survives: 48 bases in frame from base 1. The TCR originated in a female donor with breast cancer. Material for sequencing was memory CD4+ T cells sorted from a lymph node. Interpreted using the paper, the cell subset or site label stands for: memory CD4+ T cells, CD4+CD45RO+CD25-. The rearranged chain carries TRBV24-1 and TRBJ2-2; TRBD1 is a possible D gene, resting on 5 matching bases. The DNA sequence is given as TGTGCCACCAGTGATTCACCGACAGCTTACACCGGGGAGCTGTTTTTT. Its coded protein is CATSDSPTAYTGELFF.